This T cell receptor beta chain appears in the sequencing data of a study of T cell responses to AZD1222 COVID-19 vaccine. For the study at large: Researchers grouped second doses given at about 4 or about 12 weeks into one pool.

Data came from immunoSEQ multiplex PCR; TCRdb stores just in-frame clones and leaves some out. The sample includes some 85,000 clones, around 93% of them seen just once. J gave up 7 bases and V 1 base, and 8 bases lay outside the gene matches. The germline V gene has CDR1 LGHNA and CDR2 YSLEER. This CDR3 contains 18 residues. Sample: peripheral blood, taken on day 0 of AZD1222 vaccination. The TCR comes from an adult in good health. The J gene is TRBJ2-1, the V gene TRBV4-3, with TRBD2 identical over 15 bases. The CDR3 bases are TGCGCCAGCAGCCAAGGGACTAGCGGGGGGGCCAGGGGGAATGAGCAGTTCTTC. Translated: CASSQGTSGGARGNEQFF.